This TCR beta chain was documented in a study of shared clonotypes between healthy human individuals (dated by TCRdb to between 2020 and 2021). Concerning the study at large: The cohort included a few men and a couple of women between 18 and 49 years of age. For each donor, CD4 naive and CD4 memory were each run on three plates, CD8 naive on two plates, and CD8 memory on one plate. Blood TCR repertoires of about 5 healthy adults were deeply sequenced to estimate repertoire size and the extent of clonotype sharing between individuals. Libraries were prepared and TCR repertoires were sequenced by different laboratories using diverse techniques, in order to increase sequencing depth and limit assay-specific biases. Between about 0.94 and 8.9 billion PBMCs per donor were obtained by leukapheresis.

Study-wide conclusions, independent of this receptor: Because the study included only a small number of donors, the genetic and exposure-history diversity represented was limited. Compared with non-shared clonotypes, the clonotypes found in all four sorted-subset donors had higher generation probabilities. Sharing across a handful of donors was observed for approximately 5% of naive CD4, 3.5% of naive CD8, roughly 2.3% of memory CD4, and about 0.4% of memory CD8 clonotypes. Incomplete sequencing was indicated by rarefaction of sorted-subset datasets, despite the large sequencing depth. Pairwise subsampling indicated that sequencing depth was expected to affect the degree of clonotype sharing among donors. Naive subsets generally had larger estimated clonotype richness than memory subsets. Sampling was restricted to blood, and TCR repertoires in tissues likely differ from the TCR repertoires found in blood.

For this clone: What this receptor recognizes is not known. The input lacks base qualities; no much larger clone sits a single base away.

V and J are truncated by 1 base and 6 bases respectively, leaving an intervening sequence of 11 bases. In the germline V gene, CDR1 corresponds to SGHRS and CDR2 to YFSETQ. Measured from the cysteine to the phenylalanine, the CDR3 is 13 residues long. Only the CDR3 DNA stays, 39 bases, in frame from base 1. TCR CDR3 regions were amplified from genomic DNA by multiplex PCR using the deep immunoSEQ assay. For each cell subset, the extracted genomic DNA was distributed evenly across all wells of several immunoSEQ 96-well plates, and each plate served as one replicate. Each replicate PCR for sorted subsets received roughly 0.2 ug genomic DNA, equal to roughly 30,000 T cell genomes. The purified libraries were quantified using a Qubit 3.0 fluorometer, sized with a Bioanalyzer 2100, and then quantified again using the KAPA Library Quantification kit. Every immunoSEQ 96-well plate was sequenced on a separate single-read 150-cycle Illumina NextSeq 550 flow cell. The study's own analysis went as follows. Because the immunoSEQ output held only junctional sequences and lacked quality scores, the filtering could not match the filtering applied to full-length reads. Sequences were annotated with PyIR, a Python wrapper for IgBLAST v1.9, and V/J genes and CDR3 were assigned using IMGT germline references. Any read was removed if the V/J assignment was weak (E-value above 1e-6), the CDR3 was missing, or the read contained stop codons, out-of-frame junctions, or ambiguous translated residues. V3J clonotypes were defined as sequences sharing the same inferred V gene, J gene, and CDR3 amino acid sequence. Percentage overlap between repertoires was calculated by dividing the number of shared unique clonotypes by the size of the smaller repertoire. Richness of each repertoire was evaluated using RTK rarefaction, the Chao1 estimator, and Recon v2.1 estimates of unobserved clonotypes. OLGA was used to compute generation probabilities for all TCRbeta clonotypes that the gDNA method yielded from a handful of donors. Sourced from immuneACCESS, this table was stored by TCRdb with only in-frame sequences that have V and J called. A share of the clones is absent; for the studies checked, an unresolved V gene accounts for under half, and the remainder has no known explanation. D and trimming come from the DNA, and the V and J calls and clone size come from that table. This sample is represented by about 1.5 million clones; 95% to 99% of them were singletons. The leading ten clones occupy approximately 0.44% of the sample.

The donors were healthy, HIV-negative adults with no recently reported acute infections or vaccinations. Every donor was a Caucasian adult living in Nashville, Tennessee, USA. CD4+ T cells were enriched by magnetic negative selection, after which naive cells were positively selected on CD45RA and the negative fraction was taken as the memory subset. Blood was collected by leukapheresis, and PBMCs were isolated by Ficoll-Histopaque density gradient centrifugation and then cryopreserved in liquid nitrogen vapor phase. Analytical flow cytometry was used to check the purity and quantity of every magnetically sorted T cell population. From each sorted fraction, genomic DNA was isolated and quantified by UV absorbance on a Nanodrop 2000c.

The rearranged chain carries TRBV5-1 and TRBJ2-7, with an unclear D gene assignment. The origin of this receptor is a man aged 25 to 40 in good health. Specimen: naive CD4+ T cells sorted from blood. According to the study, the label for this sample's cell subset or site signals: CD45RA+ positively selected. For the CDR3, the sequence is CASSLSVLSEQYF. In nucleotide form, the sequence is TGCGCCAGCAGCTTGTCTGTTCTTTCCGAGCAGTACTTC.